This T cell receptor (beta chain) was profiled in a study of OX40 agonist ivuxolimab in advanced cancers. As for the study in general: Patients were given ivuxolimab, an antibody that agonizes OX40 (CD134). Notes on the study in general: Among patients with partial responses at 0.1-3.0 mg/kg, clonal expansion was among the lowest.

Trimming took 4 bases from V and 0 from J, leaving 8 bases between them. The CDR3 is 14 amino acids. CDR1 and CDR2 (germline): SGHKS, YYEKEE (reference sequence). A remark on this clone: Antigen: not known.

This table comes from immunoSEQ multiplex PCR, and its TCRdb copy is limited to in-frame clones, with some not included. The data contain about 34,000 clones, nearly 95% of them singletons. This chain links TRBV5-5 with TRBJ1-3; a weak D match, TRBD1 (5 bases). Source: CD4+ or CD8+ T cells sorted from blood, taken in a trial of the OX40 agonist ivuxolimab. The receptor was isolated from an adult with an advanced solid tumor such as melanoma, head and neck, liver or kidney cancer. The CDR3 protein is CASSEGISGNTIYF. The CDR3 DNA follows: TGTGCCAGCAGCGAGGGGATCTCTGGAAACACCATATATTTT.